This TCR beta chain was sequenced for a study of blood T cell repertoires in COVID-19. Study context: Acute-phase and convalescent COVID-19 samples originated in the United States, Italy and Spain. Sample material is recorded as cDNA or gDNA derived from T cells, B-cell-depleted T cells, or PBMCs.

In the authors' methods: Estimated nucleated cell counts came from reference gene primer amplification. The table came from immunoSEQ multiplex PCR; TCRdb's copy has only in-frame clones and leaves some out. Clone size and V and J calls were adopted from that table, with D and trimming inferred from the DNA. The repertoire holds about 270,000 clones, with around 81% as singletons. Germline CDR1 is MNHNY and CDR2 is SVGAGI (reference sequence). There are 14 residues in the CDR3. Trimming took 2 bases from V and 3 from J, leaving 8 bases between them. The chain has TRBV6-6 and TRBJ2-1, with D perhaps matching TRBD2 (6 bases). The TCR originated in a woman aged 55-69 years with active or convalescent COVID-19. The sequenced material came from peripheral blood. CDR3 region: CASSYTSRYNEQFF. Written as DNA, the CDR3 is TGTGCCAGCAGTTACACTAGCCGCTACAATGAGCAGTTCTTC.